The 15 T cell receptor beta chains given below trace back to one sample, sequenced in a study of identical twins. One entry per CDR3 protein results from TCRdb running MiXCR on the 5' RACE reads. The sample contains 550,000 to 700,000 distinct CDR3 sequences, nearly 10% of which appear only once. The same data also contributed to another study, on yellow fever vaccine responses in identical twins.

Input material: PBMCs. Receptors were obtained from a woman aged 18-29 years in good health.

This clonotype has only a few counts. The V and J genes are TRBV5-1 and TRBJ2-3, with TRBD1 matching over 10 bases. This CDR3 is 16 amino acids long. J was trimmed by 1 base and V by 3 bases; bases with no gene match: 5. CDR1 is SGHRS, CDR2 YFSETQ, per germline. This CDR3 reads CASSSWTGGGTDTQYF. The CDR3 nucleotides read TGCGCCAGCAGCTCCTGGACAGGGGGAGGCACAGATACGCAGTATTTT.

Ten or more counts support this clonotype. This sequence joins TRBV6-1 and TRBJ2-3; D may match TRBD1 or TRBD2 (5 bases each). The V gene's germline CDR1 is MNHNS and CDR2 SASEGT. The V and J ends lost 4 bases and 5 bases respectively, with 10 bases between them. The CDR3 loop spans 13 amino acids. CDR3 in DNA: TGTGCCAGCAGTGCCAGGGCGGGAGATACGCAGTATTTT. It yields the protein CASSARAGDTQYF.

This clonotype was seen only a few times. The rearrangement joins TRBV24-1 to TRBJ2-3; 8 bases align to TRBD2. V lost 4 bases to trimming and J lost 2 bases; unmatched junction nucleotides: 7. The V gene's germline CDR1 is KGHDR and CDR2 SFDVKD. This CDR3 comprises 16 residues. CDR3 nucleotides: TGTGCCACCAGTGAGTCTAGCGGGCGTTTCACAGATACGCAGTATTTT. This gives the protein CATSESSGRFTDTQYF.

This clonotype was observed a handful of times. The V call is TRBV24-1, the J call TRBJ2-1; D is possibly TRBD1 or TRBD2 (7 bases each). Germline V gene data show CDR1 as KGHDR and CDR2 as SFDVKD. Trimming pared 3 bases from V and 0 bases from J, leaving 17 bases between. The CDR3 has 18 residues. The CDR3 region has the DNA TGTGCCACCAGTGATCCCACCAGCGGGGACAGCTCCTACAATGAGCAGTTCTTC. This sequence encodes CATSDPTSGDSSYNEQFF.

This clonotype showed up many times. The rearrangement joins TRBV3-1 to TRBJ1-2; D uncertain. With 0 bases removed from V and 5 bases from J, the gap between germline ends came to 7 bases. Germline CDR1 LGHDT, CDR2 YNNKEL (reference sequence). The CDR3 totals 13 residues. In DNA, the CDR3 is TGTGCCAGCAGCCAAGATAACTTTTATGGCTACACCTTC. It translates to CASSQDNFYGYTF.

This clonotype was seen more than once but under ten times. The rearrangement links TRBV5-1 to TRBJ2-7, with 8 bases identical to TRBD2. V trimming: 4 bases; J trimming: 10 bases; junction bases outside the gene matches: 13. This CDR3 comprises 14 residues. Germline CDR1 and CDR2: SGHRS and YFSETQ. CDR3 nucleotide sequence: TGCGCCAGCAGCGCTTCCGGGACTAGTCCTCCTCAGTACTTC. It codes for CASSASGTSPPQYF. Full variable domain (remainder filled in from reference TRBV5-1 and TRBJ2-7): KAGVTQTPRYLIKTRGQQVTLSCSPISGHRSVSWYQQTPGQGLQFLFEYFSETQRNKGNFPGRFSGRQFSNSRSEMNVSTLELGDSALYLCASSASGTSPPQYFGPGTRLTVT.

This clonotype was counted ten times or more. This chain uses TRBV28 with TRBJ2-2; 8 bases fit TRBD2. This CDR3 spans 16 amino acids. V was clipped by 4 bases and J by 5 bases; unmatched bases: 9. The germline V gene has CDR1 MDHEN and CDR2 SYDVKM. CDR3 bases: TGTGCCAGCAGTTCACCTAGCGGGCCGCAAACCGGGGAGCTGTTTTTT. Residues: CASSSPSGPQTGELFF.

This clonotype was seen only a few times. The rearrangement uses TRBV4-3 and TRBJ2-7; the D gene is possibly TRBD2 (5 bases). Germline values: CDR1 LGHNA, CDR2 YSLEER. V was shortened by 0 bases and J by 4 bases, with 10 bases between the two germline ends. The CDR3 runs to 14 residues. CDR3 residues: CASSQDVGGYEQYF. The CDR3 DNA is TGCGCCAGCAGCCAAGATGTGGGCGGGTACGAGCAGTACTTC.

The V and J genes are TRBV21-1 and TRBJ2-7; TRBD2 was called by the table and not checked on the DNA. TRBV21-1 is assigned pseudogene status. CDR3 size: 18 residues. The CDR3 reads CASSNAGLAGGSSYEQYF. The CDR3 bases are TGTGCCAGCAGCAATGCTGGACTAGCGGGAGGATCCTCCTACGAGCAGTACTTC.

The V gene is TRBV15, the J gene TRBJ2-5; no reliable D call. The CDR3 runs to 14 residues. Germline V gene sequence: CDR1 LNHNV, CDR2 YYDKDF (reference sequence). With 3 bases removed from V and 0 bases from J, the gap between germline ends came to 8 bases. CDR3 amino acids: CATSSNMNQETQYF. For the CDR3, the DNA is TGTGCCACCAGCAGCAACATGAACCAAGAGACCCAGTACTTC.

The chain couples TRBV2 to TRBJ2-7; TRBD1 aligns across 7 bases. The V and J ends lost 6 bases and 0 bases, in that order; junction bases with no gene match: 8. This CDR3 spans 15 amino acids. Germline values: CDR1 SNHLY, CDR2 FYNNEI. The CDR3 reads CASRVGQAVSYEQYF. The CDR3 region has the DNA TGTGCCAGCAGAGTTGGACAGGCTGTCTCCTACGAGCAGTACTTC.

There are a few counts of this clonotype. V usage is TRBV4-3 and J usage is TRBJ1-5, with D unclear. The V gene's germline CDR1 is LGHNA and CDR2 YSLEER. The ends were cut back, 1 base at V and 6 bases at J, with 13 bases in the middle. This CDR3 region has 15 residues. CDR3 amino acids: CASSQAKASGQPQHF. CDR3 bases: TGCGCCAGCAGCCAAGCGAAGGCTTCGGGTCAGCCCCAGCATTTT.

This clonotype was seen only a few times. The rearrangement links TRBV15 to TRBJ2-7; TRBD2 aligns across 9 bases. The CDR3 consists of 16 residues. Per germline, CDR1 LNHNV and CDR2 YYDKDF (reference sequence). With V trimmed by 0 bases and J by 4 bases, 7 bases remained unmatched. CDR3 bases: TGTGCCACCAGCAGAGACCCAGCGGGAGGTTGGTACGAGCAGTACTTC. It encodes CATSRDPAGGWYEQYF.

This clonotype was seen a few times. The CDR3 DNA reads TGTGCCAGCAGCTTGAGGACAGTCGGCGGCGAGCAGTACTTC. It yields the protein CASSLRTVGGEQYF. This sequence joins TRBV5-4 and TRBJ2-7; possibly TRBD1 for D (6 bases). The CDR3 runs to 14 residues. With 1 base removed from V and 6 bases from J, the gap between germline ends came to 14 bases. The V gene's germline CDR1 is SGHNT and CDR2 YYREEE (reference sequence).

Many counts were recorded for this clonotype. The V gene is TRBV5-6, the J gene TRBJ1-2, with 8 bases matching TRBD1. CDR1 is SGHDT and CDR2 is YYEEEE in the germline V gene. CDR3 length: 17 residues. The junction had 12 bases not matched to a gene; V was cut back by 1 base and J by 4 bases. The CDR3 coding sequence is TGTGCCAGCAGCTTGTGGGACAGGCCCCCCTCAATCTATGGCTACACCTTC. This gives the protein CASSLWDRPPSIYGYTF.